A selection of T cell receptor beta chains follows, all from one sample in a study of identical twins. One entry per CDR3 protein results from TCRdb running MiXCR on the 5' RACE reads. The table shows approximately 1.8 million distinct CDR3 sequences, with around 33% occurring only once. Sequencing was performed on cord blood. Receptor source: a newborn girl in good health. Both conserved end residues are part of each CDR3. D genes are given only for firm matches. The listing skips clone size in some rows; elsewhere it reads once, few, many or a size class.

clone_size,j_call,d_call,v_call,cdr3_nt,cdr3_aa
.,TRBJ2-7,TRBD2,TRBV9,TGTGCCAGCAGCGCCCTACCCGGGACTAGCGGGGAATACAATGAGCAGTACTTC,CASSALPGTSGEYNEQYF
many,TRBJ2-7,.,TRBV27,TGTGCCAGCAGTCGAGCGGATTCCTACGAGCAGTACTTC,CASSRADSYEQYF
once,TRBJ2-5,.,TRBV11-2,TGTGCCAGCAGCCGCTTAAACTCCCGGCAGGAGCAGTACTTC,CASSRLNSRQEQYF
.,TRBJ2-3,TRBD2,TRBV4-1,TGCGCCAGCAGCCAACCACTAGCGGGAGTGAAAGATACGCAGTATTTT,CASSQPLAGVKDTQYF
few,TRBJ1-2,.,TRBV6-2/TRBV6-3,TGTGCCAGCGCCGTAAGGGTCGGAGGCTACACCTTC,CASAVRVGGYTF
few,TRBJ2-7,.,TRBV7-2,TGTGCCAGCAGCTCTAATGCGGGGAGCTCCTACGAGCAGTACTTC,CASSSNAGSSYEQYF
.,TRBJ2-3,.,TRBV4-2,TGTGCCAGCAGCCAAGCTAGTTCTGGAAATACGCAGTATTTT,CASSQASSGNTQYF
.,TRBJ2-1,TRBD2,TRBV24-1,TGTGCCACCAGTGATCCCGAGGGGACTAGCGGCCCTCCGAATGAGCAGTTCTTC,CATSDPEGTSGPPNEQFF
.,TRBJ2-7,TRBD1,TRBV7-9,TGTGCCAGCAGCGCCCTACAGGGGTCCTACGAGCAGTACTTC,CASSALQGSYEQYF
.,TRBJ2-1,TRBD2,TRBV15,TGTGCCACCAGCAGAGATTTAGCGGGGAGCTCCTACAATGAGCAGTTCTTC,CATSRDLAGSSYNEQFF
few,TRBJ2-7,.,TRBV5-1,TGCGCCAGCAGCTTCAGCGCCACCCCCTACGAGCAGTACTTC,CASSFSATPYEQYF
.,TRBJ2-7,TRBD2,TRBV27,TGTGCCAGCAGTTTCGCGGGAGCTGTTGAGCAGTACTTC,CASSFAGAVEQYF
few,TRBJ2-5,.,TRBV12-3/TRBV12-4,TGTGCCAGCAGTTTTACCCCATCAGGGGGGGAGACCCAGTACTTC,CASSFTPSGGETQYF
few,TRBJ2-3,TRBD2,TRBV5-4,TGTGCCAGCAGCTTGGGGCTAGCGGGAGGGTTGGATACGCAGTATTTT,CASSLGLAGGLDTQYF
.,TRBJ1-4,.,TRBV6-1,TGTGCCAGCAGCTCCTCGGGGGGACTCAATGAAAAACCGTTTTTT,CASSSSGGLNEKPFF
.,TRBJ1-5,.,TRBV27,TGTGCCAGCAGTTTATATCTCGGGGACCAGCCCCAGCATTTT,CASSLYLGDQPQHF
.,TRBJ2-5,.,TRBV10-3,TGTGCCATCAGTGCCCCACGCCACAATGAGCAGTACTTC,CAISAPRHNEQYF
.,TRBJ2-3,TRBD2,TRBV12-3/TRBV12-4,TGTGCCAGCAGGATAGCGGGAGGCGCAGATACGCAGTATTTT,CASRIAGGADTQYF
.,TRBJ1-1,TRBD1,TRBV6-6,TGTGCCAGCAGAGCCGGACAGGGGGCCATGAACACTGAAGCTTTCTTT,CASRAGQGAMNTEAFF
.,TRBJ2-1,TRBD1,TRBV7-9,TGTGCCAGCAGCGGCCGTTGGACAGGGGGAAAATACAATGAGCAGTTCTTC,CASSGRWTGGKYNEQFF
few,TRBJ2-1,TRBD2,TRBV18,TGTGCCAGCTCACCAATCCTAGCGGGAAGTTCCAGCCCGTTCTTC,CASSPILAGSSSPFF
.,TRBJ2-7,TRBD2,TRBV7-2,TGTGCCAGCAGCTCCCTATCTAGCGGGAGTCCCTACGAGCAGTACTTC,CASSSLSSGSPYEQYF
few,TRBJ2-5,.,TRBV3-1,TGTGCCAGCAGCAAACGGGGGACAATAGAGACCCAGTACTTC,CASSKRGTIETQYF
.,TRBJ2-7,TRBD2,TRBV7-2,TGTGCCAGCAGCCTGGGACTAGCGGGAGTGGCCTACGAGCAGTACTTC,CASSLGLAGVAYEQYF
few,TRBJ2-7,.,TRBV4-2,TGTGCCAGCAGCCAAGAACTCCCCTGGTCCTACGAGCAGTACTTC,CASSQELPWSYEQYF
many,TRBJ1-2,.,TRBV12-3/TRBV12-4,TGTGCCAGCAGTTTGTCACAGGGTGTCCGGGGCTACACCTTC,CASSLSQGVRGYTF
.,TRBJ2-3,TRBD2,TRBV20-1,TGCAATGCTAGTCCCGCGGGGGACAGCACAGATACGCAGTATTTT,CNASPAGDSTDTQYF
.,TRBJ2-3,TRBD2,TRBV3-1,TGTGCCAGCAGCCAATGGACTAGCGGGTACACAGATACGCAGTATTTT,CASSQWTSGYTDTQYF
few,TRBJ1-1,.,TRBV20-1,TGCAGTGCTCCTCTGGGACACCAGAACACTGAAGCTTTCTTT,CSAPLGHQNTEAFF
few,TRBJ2-7,TRBD1,TRBV20-1,TGCAGTGCGGCAGGACAGGGCGTATCCTACGAGCAGTACTTC,CSAAGQGVSYEQYF
.,TRBJ2-3,TRBD2,TRBV27,TGTGCCAGCAGTTTAATAGCGGGGTATACGCAGTATTTT,CASSLIAGYTQYF
few,TRBJ1-1,TRBD1,TRBV29-1,TGCAGCGTTGGTCGGGACAGACCATCTGAAGCTTTCTTT,CSVGRDRPSEAFF
once,TRBJ2-5,TRBD1,TRBV6-1,TGTGCCAGCAGTGAATATATAGGACAGGCTCAAGAGACCCAGTACTTC,CASSEYIGQAQETQYF
.,TRBJ2-2,TRBD2,TRBV7-2,TGTGCCAGCAGTTATAAGCGGGGCGGGACCGGGGAGCTGTTTTTT,CASSYKRGGTGELFF